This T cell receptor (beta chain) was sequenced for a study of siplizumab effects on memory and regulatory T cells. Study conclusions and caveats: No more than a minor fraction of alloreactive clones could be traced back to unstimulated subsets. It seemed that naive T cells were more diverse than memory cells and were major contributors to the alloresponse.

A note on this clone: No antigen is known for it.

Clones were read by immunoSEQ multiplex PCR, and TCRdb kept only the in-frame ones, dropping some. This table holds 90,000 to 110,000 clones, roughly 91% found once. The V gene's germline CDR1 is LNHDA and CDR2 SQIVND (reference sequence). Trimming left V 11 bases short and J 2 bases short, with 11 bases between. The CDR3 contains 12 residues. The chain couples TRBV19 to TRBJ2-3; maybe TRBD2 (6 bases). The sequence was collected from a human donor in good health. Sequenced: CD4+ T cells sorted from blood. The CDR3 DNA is TGTGCCGCCCGGGACTCCACAGATACGCAGTATTTT. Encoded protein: CAARDSTDTQYF.